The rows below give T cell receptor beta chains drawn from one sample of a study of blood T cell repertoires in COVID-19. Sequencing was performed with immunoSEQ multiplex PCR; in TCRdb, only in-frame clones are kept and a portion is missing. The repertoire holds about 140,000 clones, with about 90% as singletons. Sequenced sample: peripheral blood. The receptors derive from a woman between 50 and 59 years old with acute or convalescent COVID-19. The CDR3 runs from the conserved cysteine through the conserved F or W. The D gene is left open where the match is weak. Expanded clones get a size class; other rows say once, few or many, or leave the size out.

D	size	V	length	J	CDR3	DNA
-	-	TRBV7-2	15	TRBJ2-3	CASNQGGPSTDTQYF	TGTGCCAGCAATCAGGGGGGCCCTAGCACAGATACGCAGTATTTT
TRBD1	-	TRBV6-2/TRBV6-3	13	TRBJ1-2	CASSQTTGNGYTF	TGTGCCAGCAGCCAAACGACAGGGAATGGCTACACCTTC
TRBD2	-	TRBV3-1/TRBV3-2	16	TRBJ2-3	CASTPPGAGVTDTQYF	TGTGCCAGCACCCCCCCCGGAGCGGGAGTCACAGATACGCAGTATTTT
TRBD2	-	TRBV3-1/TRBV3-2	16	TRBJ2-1	CASSQTLLAGHNEQFF	TGTGCCAGCAGCCAAACGTTGCTAGCGGGACACAATGAGCAGTTCTTC
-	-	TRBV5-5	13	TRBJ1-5	CASSLQSNQPQHF	TGTGCCAGCAGCTTACAGAGCAATCAGCCCCAGCATTTT
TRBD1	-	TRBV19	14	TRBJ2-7	CASSNRDRSYEQYF	TGTGCCAGTAGTAACCGGGACAGGAGCTACGAGCAGTACTTC
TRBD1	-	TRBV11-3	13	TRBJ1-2	CASSKTGGYGYTF	TGTGCCAGCAGTAAGACAGGGGGCTATGGCTACACCTTC
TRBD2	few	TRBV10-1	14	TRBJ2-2	CASGSGSETGELFF	TGCGCCAGCGGAAGCGGGAGTGAGACCGGGGAGCTGTTTTTT
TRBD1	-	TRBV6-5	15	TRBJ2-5	CASREDRGFSGTQYF	TGTGCCAGCAGGGAGGACAGGGGTTTTTCGGGGACCCAGTACTTC
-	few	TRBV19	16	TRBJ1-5	CATKGGGNPSNQPQHF	TGTGCCACCAAGGGGGGAGGGAACCCTAGCAATCAGCCCCAGCATTTT
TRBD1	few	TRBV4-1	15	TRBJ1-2	CASSQITTGGYGYTF	TGCGCCAGCAGCCAGATAACGACAGGGGGTTATGGCTACACCTTC
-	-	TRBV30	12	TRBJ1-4	CAWRSDAEKLFF	TGTGCCTGGAGGAGCGATGCTGAAAAACTGTTTTTT
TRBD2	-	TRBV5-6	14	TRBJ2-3	CASSLERGYDTQYF	TGTGCCAGCAGCTTGGAGCGGGGGTATGATACGCAGTATTTT
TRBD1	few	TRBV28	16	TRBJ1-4	CASSPGTGIRGEKLFF	TGTGCCAGCAGTCCCGGGACAGGGATTCGAGGCGAAAAACTGTTTTTT
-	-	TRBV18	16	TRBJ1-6	CASSPLRFRPNSPLHF	TGTGCCAGCTCACCACTGAGGTTTAGGCCAAATTCACCCCTCCACTTT
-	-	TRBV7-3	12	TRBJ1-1	CASSSQGTEAFF	TGTGCCAGCAGCTCACAGGGAACTGAAGCTTTCTTT
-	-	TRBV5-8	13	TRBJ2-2	CGPRDLNTGELFF	TGTGGACCCAGGGATCTGAACACCGGGGAGCTGTTTTTT
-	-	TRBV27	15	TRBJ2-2	CASTSYRTNTGELFF	TGTGCCAGCACTAGCTACCGGACTAACACCGGGGAGCTGTTTTTT